The clone carrying this T cell receptor beta chain showed up many times. Its antigen remains unknown. This sample is drawn from a study of T cells after yellow fever vaccination. General study points: It was a small share of clonotypes that appeared in both CD4 and CD8 compartments. Post-booster repertoires again held most primary-vaccination clones (approximately 96% CD4, approximately 90% CD8). Bulk-population clonotypes that are abundant could appear as contaminants in FACS-sorted repertoires.

This CDR3 is 14 amino acids long. Trimming pared 4 bases from V and 11 bases from J, leaving 22 bases between. The germline gives CDR1 SGHRS, CDR2 YFSETQ. MiXCR was run by TCRdb on the 5' RACE reads, yielding one entry per CDR3 protein. The sample carries roughly 300,000 distinct CDR3 sequences, roughly 6.8% recorded once. The receptor was derived from a man aged 18 to 30 who received the YFV17D yellow fever vaccine. The source material was PBMCs, sampled around 45 days after the first yellow fever vaccination. V is TRBV5-1 and J is TRBJ2-7; D unclear. For the CDR3, the DNA is TGCGCCAGCAGCCCTCAGACCGGGCCCCAGGAGAAGTACTTC. Translating gives CASSPQTGPQEKYF.